This T cell receptor beta chain was retrieved from a study of human T cells and chemical hapten exposure. This clonotype was counted between two and nine times. TCRdb passed the RACE reads through MiXCR, listing each CDR3 protein once. The sample holds around 380,000 distinct CDR3 sequences; 4% to 5.5% are singletons and the top ten take 2% to 2.5%. Deletions cut 7 bases from V and 3 bases from J, with 13 bases between. CDR1 and CDR2 from the germline V gene are MNHNS and SASEGT. The CDR3 is 14 residues long. Time point of the sample: patch test 1, 2 weeks after DPC sensitization. The treatment: therapeutic diphenylcyclopropenone sensitization with weekly scalp DPC.

The sequence was obtained from a woman aged 45 to 65 with alopecia areata. Some clones in this sample may be carry-over from other donors' samples. This rearrangement joins TRBV6-1 to TRBJ1-5, with no clear D. Source: whole blood, taken in connection with sensitization to the hapten diphenylcyclopropenone (DPC). The CDR3 DNA reads TGTGCCAGCAATTTTCAAGGCCTCAATCAGCCCCAGCATTTT. Amino acids: CASNFQGLNQPQHF.